The 18 T cell receptor beta chains listed next were all sequenced from one sample in a study of cytomegalovirus exposure and HLA in healthy donors. Vbeta (60) and Jbeta (13) primers were used in the PCR. Produced via immunoSEQ multiplex PCR; TCRdb's table is partial and in-frame only. The sample shows around 120,000 clones, 70% to 80% of them seen only once. Sequencing used PBMCs. Receptors originate from a man younger than 40 in good health and CMV-seronegative.

This chain links TRBV7-2 with TRBJ2-7; a weak D match, TRBD2 (5 bases). CDR1 SGHTA and CDR2 FQGNSA come from the germline V gene. The CDR3 runs to 13 residues. Trimming stripped 1 base from V and 4 bases from J, with 8 bases between. In DNA, the CDR3 is TGTGCCAGCAGCTTAGGTCGGGAATACGAGCAGTACTTC. Its protein is CASSLGREYEQYF. Looking up the rest from reference TRBV7-2 and TRBJ2-7 gives the full variable domain: GAGVSQSPSNKVTEKGKDVELRCDPISGHTALYWYRQSLGQGLEFLIYFQGNSAPDKSGLPSDRFSAERTGGSVSTLTIQRTQQEDSAVYLCASSLGREYEQYFGPGTRLTVT.

The chain couples TRBV7-2 to TRBJ2-1; 10 nucleotides match TRBD2. The ends lost 3 bases at V and 12 bases at J; junction bases unmatched: 11. Germline lookup yields CDR1 SGHTA and CDR2 FQGNSA. This CDR3 comprises 15 residues. As DNA, the CDR3 is TGTGCCAGCAGCTTGTCGTCAGCGGGAGGGTCCGGGCAGTTCTTC. Translated, it gives CASSLSSAGGSGQFF.

Only a few counts were recorded for this clone. The V call is TRBV7-2, the J call TRBJ2-7; 7 nucleotides agree with TRBD2. V dropped 7 bases and J dropped 2; count of bases not matched to a gene: 11. The CDR3 covers 15 residues. The germline gives CDR1 SGHTA, CDR2 FQGNSA. CDR3 residues: CASTRGGGSPYEQYF. In DNA, the CDR3 is TGTGCCAGCACCCGCGGGGGAGGGAGCCCCTACGAGCAGTACTTC.

The chain uses TRBV5-1 and TRBJ1-1, with D tentatively TRBD1 (6 bases). Between the trimmed V and J ends, which lost 1 base and 1 base, there was a span of 11 bases. CDR1 is SGHRS, CDR2 YFSETQ, per germline. The CDR3 contains 15 residues. This CDR3 is CASSLTGQPNTEAFF. The CDR3 nucleotides read TGCGCCAGCAGCTTGACCGGACAGCCGAACACTGAAGCTTTCTTT.

This clone was seen a single time. The V gene is TRBV7-2, the J gene TRBJ2-7; the match to TRBD1 covers 8 bases. CDR3 length: 14 residues. The trim removed 2 bases at V and 5 bases at J, leaving 5 bases unmatched. Per the germline V gene, CDR1 is SGHTA and CDR2 is FQGNSA. CDR3 sequence (DNA): TGTGCCAGCAGCTTAAGGACAGGGAGAAACGAGCAGTACTTC. Translation: CASSLRTGRNEQYF.

The rearrangement uses TRBV6-1 and TRBJ1-1, with a possible D match to TRBD1 (6 bases). The V end was cut by 3 bases, the J end by 4 bases, with 15 bases between. Germline CDR1 is MNHNS and CDR2 is SASEGT. CDR3 length equals 15 residues. The CDR3 is CASSEYTGSTTEAFF. CDR3 DNA sequence: TGTGCCAGCAGTGAGTATACAGGGAGCACCACTGAAGCTTTCTTT.

This chain links TRBV19 with TRBJ1-1; 10 nucleotides agree with TRBD1. This CDR3 spans 16 amino acids. V lost 5 bases and J lost 1; bases outside the gene matches: 7. From germline, CDR1 is LNHDA and CDR2 SQIVND (reference sequence). The CDR3 DNA reads as TGTGCCAGTAGTTTCCGACAGGGGGCGAGGAACACTGAAGCTTTCTTT. This translates into CASSFRQGARNTEAFF. Supplemented by reference TRBV19 and TRBJ1-1, the full variable domain reads DGGITQSPKYLFRKEGQNVTLSCEQNLNHDAMYWYRQDPGQGLRLIYYSQIVNDFQKGDIAEGYSVSREKKESFPLTVTSAQKNPTAFYLCASSFRQGARNTEAFFGQGTRLTVV.

This chain connects TRBV11-3 to TRBJ2-2, with TRBD1 identical over 7 bases. Germline CDR1 and CDR2: SGHNT and YENEEA. The CDR3 spans 15 residues. Trimming took 5 bases from V and 1 from J; bases not matched to a gene: 4. CDR3 DNA sequence: TGTGCCAGCAGCCCTCGACAGGGGAACACCGGGGAGCTGTTTTTT. Translated, it gives CASSPRQGNTGELFF.

V usage is TRBV28 and J usage is TRBJ2-3; no reliable D call. The V end lost 5 bases, the J end lost 0 bases, and 3 bases lay between the germline ends. The CDR3 totals 12 residues. CDR1 and CDR2 from the germline V gene are MDHEN and SYDVKM. As DNA, the CDR3 is TGTGCCAGCAGTGCGAGCACAGATACGCAGTATTTT. It specifies CASSASTDTQYF.

V gene TRBV5-1 combines with J gene TRBJ2-1, with D possibly matching TRBD2 (5 bases). The V and J ends lost 4 bases and 6 bases respectively, with 11 bases between them. This CDR3 is built from 13 residues. Germline loops: CDR1 SGHRS, CDR2 YFSETQ. The CDR3 nucleotides read TGCGCCAGCAGCCTCCGGACTTCCAATGAGCAGTTCTTC. Its protein is CASSLRTSNEQFF. Full variable domain (missing parts from reference TRBV5-1 and TRBJ2-1): KAGVTQTPRYLIKTRGQQVTLSCSPISGHRSVSWYQQTPGQGLQFLFEYFSETQRNKGNFPGRFSGRQFSNSRSEMNVSTLELGDSALYLCASSLRTSNEQFFGPGTRLTVL.

The V and J genes are TRBV7-7 and TRBJ2-1; 7 nucleotides match TRBD2. The CDR3 is 15 residues long. V gave up 5 bases and J gave up 5 bases; unmatched junction bases: 9. Per the germline V gene, CDR1 is SSHAT and CDR2 is FNYEAQ (reference sequence). CDR3 DNA sequence: TGTGCCAGCAGCGATAGGTCTAGCGGTAACAATGAGCAGTTCTTC. It specifies CASSDRSSGNNEQFF. Filled out from reference TRBV7-7 and TRBJ2-1, the complete variable domain reads GAGVSQSPRYKVTKRGQDVTLRCDPISSHATLYWYQQALGQGPEFLTYFNYEAQPDKSGLPSDRFSAERPEGSISTLTIQRTEQRDSAMYRCASSDRSSGNNEQFFGPGTRLTVL.

In the case of this clone: One end of the junction is discordant with germline, which a read error may explain. This rearrangement joins TRBV6-1 to TRBJ2-4, with 9 nucleotides matching TRBD1. Per the germline V gene, CDR1 is MNHNS and CDR2 is SASEGT. The CDR3 spans 11 residues. The CDR3 loop is CASSDLGQGNF. Here the CDR3 DNA reads TGTGCCAGCAGTGACCTAGGACAGGGGAACTTC.

The J gene is TRBJ2-3, the V gene TRBV30, with TRBD2 identical over 8 bases. Trimming took 3 bases from V and 4 from J; bases not matched to a gene: 3. The V gene's germline CDR1 is GTSNPN and CDR2 SVGIG (reference sequence). This CDR3 is built from 13 residues. The CDR3 sequence: CAWRREESDTQYF. The DNA for the CDR3 is TGTGCCTGGAGGCGGGAGGAGTCAGATACGCAGTATTTT.

The CDR3: CASSSTGGNEKLFF. The CDR3 DNA reads TGTGCCAGCAGTTCGACAGGAGGTAATGAAAAACTGTTTTTT. The chain combines TRBV28 with TRBJ1-4; a weak D match, TRBD1 (6 bases). In germline, CDR1 is MDHEN, CDR2 SYDVKM. The V and J ends lost 4 bases and 4 bases respectively, with 10 bases between them. The CDR3 sequence is 14 residues long.

This clone was detected a few times. The rearrangement links TRBV28 to TRBJ1-2, with TRBD1 matching over 7 bases. The CDR3 totals 14 residues. The V and J ends lost 6 bases and 7 bases, in that order; junction bases with no gene match: 11. The germline V gene has CDR1 MDHEN and CDR2 SYDVKM. The CDR3 DNA is TGTGCCAGCAGCCCGACAGGGATAAGGGGTGGCTACACCTTC. Its translation is CASSPTGIRGGYTF.

The chain employs TRBV28 and TRBJ1-5, with D unclear. V lost 2 bases, J lost 2 bases, and 13 bases lay in between. CDR1 is MDHEN, CDR2 SYDVKM, per germline. CDR3 length: 16 residues. This chain's CDR3 is CASSLGARWGNQPQHF. CDR3 in DNA: TGTGCCAGCAGTTTAGGAGCGCGGTGGGGCAATCAGCCCCAGCATTTT.

J is TRBJ1-4 and V is TRBV7-9; 7 positions agree with TRBD1. Germline assignment: CDR1 SEHNR and CDR2 FQNEAQ (reference sequence). V was pared by 7 bases and J by 4 bases, with 3 bases of the junction left unmatched. The CDR3 consists of 13 residues. The CDR3 sequence: CASTGTDNEKLFF. CDR3 sequence (DNA): TGTGCCAGCACCGGGACAGATAATGAAAAACTGTTTTTT.

The CDR3 DNA sequence: TGTGCCATCAGTGAAGGAGGGATGAACACTGAAGCTTTCTTT. This encodes CAISEGGMNTEAFF. The chain combines TRBV10-3 with TRBJ1-1; D not certain. The CDR3 totals 14 residues. V shed 3 bases and J shed 0 bases, with 8 bases lying between them. In germline, CDR1 is ENHRY, CDR2 SYGVKD.